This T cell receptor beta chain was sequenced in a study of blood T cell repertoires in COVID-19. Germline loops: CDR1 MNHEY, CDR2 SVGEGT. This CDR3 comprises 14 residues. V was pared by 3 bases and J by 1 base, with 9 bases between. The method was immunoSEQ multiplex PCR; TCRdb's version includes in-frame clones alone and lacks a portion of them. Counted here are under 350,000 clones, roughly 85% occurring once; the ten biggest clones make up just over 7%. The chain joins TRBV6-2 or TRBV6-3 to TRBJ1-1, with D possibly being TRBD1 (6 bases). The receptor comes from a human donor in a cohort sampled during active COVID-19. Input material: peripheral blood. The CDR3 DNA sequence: TGTGCCAGCAGTTATGGCAGGGGGAACACTGAAGCTTTCTTT. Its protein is CASSYGRGNTEAFF.